This note documents a single T cell receptor beta chain sequence. The target of this receptor is not known. As encoded in the germline V gene, CDR1 is SQVTM while CDR2 is ANQGSEA. V lost 7 bases and J lost 3 bases; the stretch between them is 12 bases long. Spanning cysteine to phenylalanine, the CDR3 consists of 12 amino acids. Left in the record is the CDR3 DNA by itself, 36 bases read in frame from the first base. The sample originates from a study of cytomegalovirus exposure and HLA in healthy donors (TCRdb year 2017). Background on the whole study: According to an earlier analysis of several hundred of the donors, some 180 million T cells yielded 117 million unique TCR beta sequences and roughly 280 Gb of sequence data. An early release that covered roughly 600 HLA-typed donors contained approximately 320 gigabases of sequencing data and 80 million or so unique TCR sequences. The aim of the study was to test whether cataloging public T cell receptors could identify signatures of past pathogen exposure. In addition to the first cohort of 666 subjects, a separate validation cohort of approximately 120 different subjects was used. Among almost 400 genotyped donors of the cohort, an average of about 240,000 unique TCR beta nucleotide sequences were sequenced per donor, around 18% of them non-productive. The study combined high-throughput TCR immunosequencing, statistical association of individual TCRs with disease status, and machine learning to predict cytomegalovirus infection status. A later genetic analysis used genome-wide SNP genotypes for about 55% of the 666 donors, treating that subset as a discovery cohort. Donor age, sex, ethnicity and CMV serostatus were compiled together with the repertoire data. The genetic ancestry cluster associated with self-reported Caucasian donors included 70% to 85% of the approximately 410 genotyped donors. An earlier analysis of approximately 640 of the donors applied high-throughput TCR beta sequencing to assess whether each TCR beta V gene segment acted as functional or pseudogenic. HLA typing included class I and class II loci at four-digit resolution. The study profiled the T cell repertoires of about 720 subjects by immunosequencing and related them to cytomegalovirus serostatus. Typing coverage varied by locus: roughly 629-640 donors for A, B, C, DRB1 and DQB1; approximately 560 for DQA1; around 610 for DPA1; about 450 for DPB1. The later analysis used no new phenotypic data to find candidate immune exposures, relying instead on TCR beta sequences and their occurrence across donors. Roughly 5 DR-DQ haplotypes were handled as single units for association and clustering because linkage in the cohort was strong. A later analysis re-analyzed previously published TCR beta repertoires from approximately 670 donors and added high-resolution HLA genotyping to study TCR occurrence patterns. All discovery cohort repertoires had been generated on a single sequencing platform.

The library was built by means of the immunoSEQ multiplex PCR assay. The multiplex PCR relied on a mix of 60 forward primers for TCR Vbeta segments and 13 reverse primers for TCR Jbeta segments. The CDR3 region of rearranged TCR beta genes was amplified from genomic DNA with a multiplex PCR assay. The Illumina HiSeq System was used to sequence the amplified TCR beta libraries as 87-base-pair reads. As for the authors' bioinformatics: A later analysis counted about 80 million unique TCR beta chains across the approximately 700 repertoires, and some 11 million of these chains were shared by at least two donors. Raw reads were error-corrected and collapsed into unique sequences by a nearest-neighbor algorithm in which closely related sequences were merged to remove PCR and sequencing errors. To assign V, D and J gene segments, CDR3 sequences were aligned to IMGT reference sequences. Each retained sequence needed at least a six-nucleotide match to both a V gene segment and a J gene segment. Rearrangements were called productive when the CDR3 lacked stop codons and stayed in frame with V and J; all others were non-productive. CDR3 was defined according to IMGT convention as the region running from the second conserved V-encoded cysteine to the conserved J-encoded phenylalanine. The earlier analysis of a few hundred of the donors excluded any sequence lacking an unambiguous match to a single V gene segment. In an earlier analysis of some 590 of the donors, a V segment was called functional when productive rearrangements were above 56.7%, and segregating when the standard deviation between donors exceeded 5%. A statistical classification framework was built to diagnose cytomegalovirus status from the catalog of TCR beta chain sequences. A later analysis assigned V and J genes by comparing TCR nucleotide sequences with IMGT/GENE-DB human TR gene sequences. A later analysis assigned CDR3 sequences and most-parsimonious VDJ recombination scenarios with the TCRdist pipeline. In a later analysis, every TCR beta chain was defined by the combination of its CDR3 amino acid sequence and its V-gene family, and reads without a unique V-gene family were dropped. As a way to deal with suspected cross-contamination and a sequencing artifact, a later analysis dropped over 550 nucleotide sequences that were highly shared and had low generation probability. For each public chain, a later analysis derived a clonal expansion index from normalized ranks of inferred template counts within each repertoire. In a later analysis, generation probabilities were computed using a VDJ recombination model fitted to out-of-frame rearrangements, and the results were checked against IGoR. In a later analysis, TCR-TCR, TCR-HLA and TCR-CMV co-occurrence was scored with hypergeometric tests, and a repertoire-size bias correction was applied to TCR pairs. To estimate false discovery rates, a later analysis permuted the HLA or CMV assignments 20 times. In a later analysis, co-occurring TCRs were grouped using DBSCAN, with TCRdist sequence similarity added in when clustering inside HLA-allele-positive subsets. Repertoires with fewer than 30,000 or more than 120,000 public chains were left out of co-occurrence clustering, as were a few repertoires with anomalous nucleotide sharing. The table comes from immuneACCESS by way of TCRdb, which keeps in-frame sequences with V and J called. Part of the clones is missing from these tables; in studies checked, under half for an unresolved V gene and the rest for unknown reasons. D and trimming were read from the DNA, whereas the V and J calls and clone size are those reported in that table. In this sample's table one finds 60,000 to 80,000 clones. 4% to 5.5% of the sample goes to the ten largest clones.

General study outcomes and caveats: Broadly in line with IMGT annotations, most TCR beta V segments showed up in productive rearrangements about 87% or about 30% of the time in an earlier analysis of around 550 of the donors. In a later analysis, HLA-associated TCR beta chains were found to be more clonally expanded and to have lower generation probabilities than equally common non-associated chains. Some IMGT-functional V segments, including TRBV6-2 and TRBV6-3, could not be told apart with the 87-base-pair reads, so those segments were excluded. A later analysis found that TCR association rates varied across HLA loci, with DRB1 alleles showing the most associated TCRs and HLA-C alleles the fewest. According to the authors, the approach could potentially be generalized to other disease states and immunological phenotypes. In a later analysis, several top co-occurrence clusters were reported to appear linked to parvovirus B19, influenza, CMV and Epstein-Barr virus. In both the original and validation cohorts, the classifier was reported to diagnose cytomegalovirus status with high specificity and sensitivity. A total of fewer than 200 TCR beta chains were listed by the study as associated with cytomegalovirus. Only TCR beta chains were sequenced in this cohort, and the absence of alpha or paired-chain data limited detectable features. At a false discovery rate of 0.05, a later analysis linked 16,951 TCR beta sequences to specific HLA alleles. The sequencing pipeline was judged likely to have produced a cluster of highly shared sequence variants as a technical artifact. The earlier analysis of around 600 of the donors excluded seventeen rarely observed V segments, including chromosome 9 orphons, because counts were too low. When HLA alleles, especially DR and DQ, strongly co-occurred, TCR associations were difficult to assign to individual alleles. Because HLA typing was unavailable for some donors at each locus, only the typed subset was used in association tests. Linkage disequilibrium might explain the correlated functional status among segregating V segments, but an unknown experimental factor could not be excluded. In vitro tests confirmed that a few of the cytomegalovirus-associated TCR beta chains recognize cytomegalovirus antigens. Presence/absence analyses assumed roughly uniform sequencing depth across donors, an assumption that may not hold. An association between a missense DCLRE1C variant and V-gene and J-gene trimming of TCR beta chains was found in a later genetic analysis and replicated in an independent cohort. For the cohort, immune exposure information was limited to CMV serostatus. Most TCR sequences were observed very rarely across donors, whereas some public TCRs were present in many individuals. A further reported finding was that TCR beta sequences accurately predicted the HLA-A and HLA-B alleles for most subjects in the first cohort. According to a later genetic analysis, donors in an Asian-associated ancestry cluster had fewer N-insertions in productive TCRs than the approximately 630-donor mean. In a later analysis, most CMV-associated TCR beta chains were found to appear HLA-restricted, with HLA associations seemingly driven largely by CMV exposure.

The cohort consisted of 600 to 700 healthy bone marrow donors. All cohort members were sampled while nominally healthy, although unrecorded immune exposures were likely present. The donor was CMV seronegative and belonged to the group of 350 to 400 seronegative cohort members. Each donor provided a peripheral blood sample, and peripheral blood mononuclear cells were used for TCR beta sequencing. The Qiagen DNeasy Blood Extraction Kit was used to extract genomic DNA from the blood cell samples. The V gene is TRBV29-1 and the J gene is TRBJ1-2; a tentative D call is TRBD1 (5 bases match). Specimen: PBMCs. The source of this sequence is a man aged 40-50 years in good health and CMV-seronegative. The DNA reads as follows: TGCAGCGGGGATCTGACAGACTATGGCTACACCTTC. This is translated as CSGDLTDYGYTF.